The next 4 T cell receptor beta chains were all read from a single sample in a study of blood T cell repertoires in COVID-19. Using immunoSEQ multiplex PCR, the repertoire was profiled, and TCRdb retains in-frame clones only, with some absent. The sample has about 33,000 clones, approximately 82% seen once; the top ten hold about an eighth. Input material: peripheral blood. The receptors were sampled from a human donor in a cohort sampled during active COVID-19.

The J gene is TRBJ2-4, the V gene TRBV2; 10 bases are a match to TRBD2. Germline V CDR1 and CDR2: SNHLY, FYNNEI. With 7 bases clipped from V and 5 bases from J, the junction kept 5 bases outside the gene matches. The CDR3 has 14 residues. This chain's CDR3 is CASIRTSGENIQYF. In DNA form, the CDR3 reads TGTGCCAGCATCCGGACTAGCGGAGAAAACATTCAGTACTTC.

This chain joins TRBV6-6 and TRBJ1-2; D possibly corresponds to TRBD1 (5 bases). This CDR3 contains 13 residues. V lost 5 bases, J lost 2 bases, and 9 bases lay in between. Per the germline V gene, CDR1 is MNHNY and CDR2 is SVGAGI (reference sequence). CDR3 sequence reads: CASSQTANYGYTF. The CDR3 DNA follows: TGTGCCAGCAGTCAGACAGCGAACTATGGCTACACCTTC.

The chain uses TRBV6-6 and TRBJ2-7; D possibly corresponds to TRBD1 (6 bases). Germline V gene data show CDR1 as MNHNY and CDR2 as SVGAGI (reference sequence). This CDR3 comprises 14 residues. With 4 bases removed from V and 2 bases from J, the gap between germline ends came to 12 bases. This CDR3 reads CASSSPGAAYEQYF. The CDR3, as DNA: TGTGCCAGCAGTTCCCCAGGGGCGGCCTACGAGCAGTACTTC.

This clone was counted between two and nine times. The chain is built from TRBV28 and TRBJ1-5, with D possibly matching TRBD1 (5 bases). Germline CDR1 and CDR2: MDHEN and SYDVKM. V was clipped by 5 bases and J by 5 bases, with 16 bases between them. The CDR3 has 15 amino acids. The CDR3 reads CASSTWGRGDQPQHF. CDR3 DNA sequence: TGTGCCAGCAGTACCTGGGGCCGTGGGGATCAGCCCCAGCATTTT.